This TCR beta chain was sequenced in a study of T-cell reconstitution after alpha-beta-depleted transplantation in children. This CDR3 comprises 16 residues. The ends were cut back, 4 bases at V and 2 bases at J, with 14 bases in the middle. From germline, CDR1 is SNHLY and CDR2 FYNNEI. This clonotype was picked up a small number of times. TCRbeta library construction was performed incorporating unique molecular identifiers. TCRdb re-analysed the PCR reads in MiXCR, keeping a single row per CDR3 protein. The repertoire consists of about 400,000 distinct CDR3 sequences, with 10% to 15% occurring once and the leading ten covering around 4.1%.

The chain employs TRBV2 and TRBJ2-2, with D possibly TRBD1 on 6 matching bases. Specimen: PBMCs, collected from the stem cell graft. The clonotype comes from a human donor who donated a stem cell graft to a child with Fanconi anemia. CDR3: CASSVGTGSNTGELFF. DNA of the CDR3: TGTGCCAGCAGTGTTGGAACAGGGAGTAACACCGGGGAGCTGTTTTTT.